These T cell receptor beta chains were read from a single sample in a study of CD8+ T cells in alopecia areata. This table comes from immunoSEQ multiplex PCR, and its TCRdb copy is limited to in-frame clones, with some not included. The repertoire holds 80,000 or so clones, with around 65% as singletons. This material consisted of CD8+ T cells sorted from blood, taken at week 24, from a patient treated with tofacitinib. These receptors were collected from a human donor with alopecia areata. CDR3s include the opening cysteine and the closing phenylalanine or tryptophan. D genes are given only for firm matches. Clone size is stated in some rows and not others, as once, few, many or a class when expanded.

clone size,J gene,D gene,V gene,CDR3 protein,CDR3 DNA
NA,TRBJ2-7,TRBD1,TRBV14,CASSQGRTGHYEQYF,TGTGCCAGCAGCCAAGGGCGGACAGGCCACTACGAGCAGTACTTC
NA,TRBJ2-7,TRBD1,TRBV30,CAWSKGQGLYEQYF,TGTGCCTGGAGTAAGGGACAGGGGTTGTACGAGCAGTACTTC
NA,TRBJ2-4,NA,TRBV27,CASSLRGVRAKNIQYF,TGTGCCAGCAGTTTACGAGGGGTTAGAGCCAAAAACATTCAGTACTTC
NA,TRBJ2-5,TRBD2,TRBV19,CASRLASEETQYF,TGTGCCAGTCGACTAGCTTCCGAAGAGACCCAGTACTTC
NA,TRBJ2-7,NA,TRBV27,CASSLRRAYEQYF,TGTGCCAGCAGTTTACGACGAGCCTACGAGCAGTACTTC
NA,TRBJ2-7,TRBD1,TRBV4-1,CASSQQLTGEGAYEQYF,TGCGCCAGCAGTCAACAATTAACAGGGGAAGGGGCCTACGAGCAGTACTTC
NA,TRBJ1-1,NA,TRBV9,CASSVRGNTEAFF,TGTGCCAGCAGCGTACGGGGGAACACTGAAGCTTTCTTT
few,TRBJ1-1,NA,TRBV29-1,CSVGLGLEAFF,TGCAGCGTTGGGCTAGGGCTTGAAGCTTTCTTT
few,TRBJ2-7,NA,TRBV25-1,CASSLDPTFSYEQYF,TGTGCCAGCAGCTTAGATCCCACGTTCTCCTACGAGCAGTACTTC
few,TRBJ1-6,NA,TRBV6-5,CASSYGPNSPLHF,TGTGCCAGCAGTTATGGCCCGAATTCACCCCTCCACTTT
NA,TRBJ1-2,TRBD1,TRBV27,CASSTKTGVHGYTF,TGTGCCAGCAGTACCAAAACAGGGGTCCATGGCTACACCTTC
NA,TRBJ2-3,NA,TRBV27,CASSFLDRTDTQYF,TGTGCCAGCAGTTTTCTCGACAGGACAGATACGCAGTATTTT
few,TRBJ2-1,NA,TRBV5-1,CASSLGNNEQFF,TGCGCCAGCAGCTTGGGGAACAATGAGCAGTTCTTC
once,TRBJ1-1,NA,TRBV28,CASSEQGMNTEAFF,TGTGCCAGCAGTGAACAGGGCATGAACACTGAAGCTTTCTTT
NA,TRBJ1-3,NA,TRBV23-1,CASSQSPKGSGGTIYF,TGCGCCAGCAGTCAATCTCCCAAGGGGTCCGGAGGCACCATATATTTT
NA,TRBJ2-1,NA,TRBV7-6,CASSLTPSSYNEQFF,TGTGCCAGCAGCTTGACTCCGAGCTCCTACAATGAGCAGTTCTTC
NA,TRBJ1-1,TRBD1,TRBV7-6,CASSSTGTEAFF,TGTGCCAGCAGCTCGACAGGGACTGAAGCTTTCTTT
NA,TRBJ2-7,NA,TRBV4-3,CASSQDWGSSYEQYF,TGCGCCAGCAGCCAAGATTGGGGCAGCTCCTACGAGCAGTACTTC
NA,TRBJ2-1,NA,TRBV5-1,CASSPGLTAYNEQFF,TGTGCCAGCAGCCCAGGGTTAACGGCCTACAATGAGCAGTTCTTC
NA,TRBJ1-2,TRBD1,TRBV4-3,CASSQEVSGGYYGYTF,TGCGCCAGCAGCCAAGAGGTGTCAGGGGGCTACTATGGCTACACCTTC
NA,TRBJ2-7,NA,TRBV9,CASSASGSPYEQYF,TGTGCCAGCAGCGCATCCGGGTCCCCCTACGAGCAGTACTTC
NA,TRBJ2-7,NA,TRBV15,CATSRDRGASSSYEQYF,TGTGCCACCAGCAGAGACCGGGGGGCCTCCAGCTCCTACGAGCAGTACTTC
NA,TRBJ2-3,NA,TRBV7-2,CASSSDLGWGTDTQYF,TGTGCCAGCAGCTCGGACTTGGGGTGGGGCACAGATACGCAGTATTTT
NA,TRBJ1-1,TRBD1,TRBV27,CASSLGDSTEAFF,TGTGCCAGCAGTTTAGGGGACAGCACTGAAGCTTTCTTT
few,TRBJ2-3,TRBD2,TRBV5-6,CASSFEREGTDTQYF,TGTGCCAGCAGCTTCGAGCGGGAGGGAACAGATACGCAGTATTTT
NA,TRBJ2-7,TRBD1,TRBV4-3,CASSQDRDRYYEQYF,TGCGCCAGCAGCCAAGATCGGGACAGGTACTACGAGCAGTACTTC
NA,TRBJ2-1,NA,TRBV5-1,CASSLVGGNEQFF,TGCGCCAGCAGCTTGGTGGGCGGGAATGAGCAGTTCTTC
NA,TRBJ2-5,NA,TRBV4-1,CASSQVMGVETQYF,TGCGCCAGCAGCCAAGTAATGGGGGTCGAGACCCAGTACTTC
NA,TRBJ2-6,NA,TRBV9,CASSPLEGAGANVLTF,TGTGCCAGCAGCCCACTCGAGGGGGCTGGGGCCAACGTCCTGACTTTC
NA,TRBJ2-7,NA,TRBV27,CASSSSGWAEQYF,TGTGCCAGCAGTTCGTCGGGGTGGGCCGAGCAGTACTTC
few,TRBJ1-2,TRBD1,TRBV4-1,CASSQDGSYVGRQGHEDGYTF,TGCGCCAGCAGCCAAGACGGTTCATATGTCGGCAGACAGGGACATGAGGATGGCTACACCTTC
NA,TRBJ1-1,TRBD1,TRBV7-9,CASSFVTGGEPEAFF,TGTGCCAGCAGCTTTGTAACAGGGGGGGAACCTGAAGCTTTCTTT
NA,TRBJ2-5,TRBD2,TRBV30,CAWAGTSGRAILETQYF,TGTGCCTGGGCCGGGACTAGCGGGAGGGCCATACTGGAGACCCAGTACTTC
NA,TRBJ1-2,TRBD1,TRBV29-1,CSVEPRQGSSNYGYTF,TGCAGCGTTGAACCGCGACAGGGATCGTCTAACTATGGCTACACCTTC
NA,TRBJ1-2,NA,TRBV27,CASSLSGTSYGYTF,TGTGCCAGCAGTTTGTCAGGGACCTCCTATGGCTACACCTTC
NA,TRBJ2-4,NA,TRBV7-9,CASSLQGAVVNIQYF,TGTGCCAGCAGCTTGCAAGGGGCGGTTGTGAACATTCAGTACTTC
NA,TRBJ2-5,NA,TRBV15,CATSPARGIQETQYF,TGTGCCACCAGCCCTGCGAGGGGGATCCAAGAGACCCAGTACTTC
once,TRBJ2-7,TRBD1,TRBV27,CASRRTGGAPLDEQYF,TGTGCCAGCAGGCGAACAGGGGGCGCCCCTTTAGACGAGCAGTACTTC
NA,TRBJ2-2,TRBD1,TRBV7-9,CASSTSGGAGTGELFF,TGTGCCAGCAGCACGTCAGGGGGCGCGGGGACCGGGGAGCTGTTTTTT
NA,TRBJ1-2,NA,TRBV11-2,CASSLGLGYTF,TGTGCCAGCAGCCTAGGGCTGGGCTACACCTTC
NA,TRBJ2-2,TRBD2,TRBV30,CAWREGASGRTGELFF,TGTGCCTGGAGGGAGGGGGCTAGCGGGAGGACCGGGGAGCTGTTTTTT